Included here is one T cell receptor (beta chain) sequence, with context. The source of the sample is a study of blood T cell repertoires in COVID-19. Study at large: The origin of the acute and convalescent COVID-19 samples was the United States, Italy and Spain. PBMCs, B-cell-depleted T cells, or T cells provided the cDNA or gDNA that made up the material.

Per the authors' pipeline: Reference gene primer amplification in the assay estimated nucleated cell counts. Profiled with immunoSEQ multiplex PCR; TCRdb holds only in-frame clones, not every one. V, J and clone size are taken as reported in that table, and D and trimming were inferred from the DNA itself. The sample includes 200,000 to 300,000 clones, approximately 88% of them seen just once. Germline V gene data show CDR1 as GTSNPN and CDR2 as SVGIG (reference sequence). This CDR3 is 11 amino acids long. V lost 0 bases and J lost 3, with 2 bases in between. The sequenced sample consisted of peripheral blood. The chain carries TRBV30 and TRBJ2-5; D not resolved. The clonotype was recovered from a man in his forties with acute or convalescent COVID-19. The CDR3 loop is CAWSVKETQYF. The CDR3 DNA follows: TGTGCCTGGAGTGTTAAAGAGACCCAGTACTTC.